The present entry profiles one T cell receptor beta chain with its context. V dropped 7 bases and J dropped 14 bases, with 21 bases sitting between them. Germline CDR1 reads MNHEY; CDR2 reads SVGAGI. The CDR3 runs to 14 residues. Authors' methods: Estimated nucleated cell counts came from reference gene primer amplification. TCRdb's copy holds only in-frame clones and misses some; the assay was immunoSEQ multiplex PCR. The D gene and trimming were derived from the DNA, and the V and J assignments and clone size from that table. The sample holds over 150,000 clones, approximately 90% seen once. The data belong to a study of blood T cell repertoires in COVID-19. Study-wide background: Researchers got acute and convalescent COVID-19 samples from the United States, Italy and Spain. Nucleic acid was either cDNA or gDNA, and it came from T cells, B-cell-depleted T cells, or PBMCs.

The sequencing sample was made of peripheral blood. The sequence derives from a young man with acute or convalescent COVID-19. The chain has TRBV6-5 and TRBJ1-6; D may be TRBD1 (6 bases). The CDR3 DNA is TGTGCCAGCAAATCAACAGGGTCGCGCTTATCCCTCCACTTT. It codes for CASKSTGSRLSLHF.